One and the same sample provided the 6 T cell receptor beta chains below, sequenced in a study of CD8+CD57+ T cells in acquired aplastic anemia. Genomic DNA served as template for TCR beta VDJ and CDR3 profiling. TCRdb reanalysed the reads using MiXCR and keeps one entry per CDR3 protein. The sample has fewer than 300,000 distinct CDR3 sequences, 65% to 90% seen once. Only patients with CD8+CD57+ cell expansion on flow cytometry were chosen for sequencing. Input material: sorted CD4+, CD8+, or CD8+CD57+ T cells (not recorded which) from PBMCs. Receptors originate from a human donor with aplastic anemia.

As regards this clonotype: The CDR3 end shows no conserved phenylalanine or tryptophan, and so a read error is likely. The DNA is left out, because the CDR3 cannot be placed on it with certainty; the CDR3 is given as TCRdb lists it. The CDR3 region is CASGDGGTDTHSFDP. The chain is built from TRBV2 and TRBJ1-3; the table's D gene call, TRBD1, was not cross checked with the DNA. Germline V CDR1 and CDR2: SNHLY, FYNNEI. Counting both end residues, the CDR3 totals 15 amino acids.

Notes on this clonotype: The final CDR3 position lacks the conserved phenylalanine or tryptophan, pointing to a likely read error. Because the CDR3's place on the DNA is in doubt, the DNA is left out and the CDR3 is given as listed by TCRdb. This chain links TRBV7-9 with TRBJ2-1; the table's D call, TRBD2, has no DNA check behind it. The CDR3 has 13 amino acids, counting both end residues. Germline V gene data show CDR1 as SEHNR and CDR2 as FQNEAQ (reference sequence). This chain's CDR3 is CASSDGETQYFFL.

This sequence joins TRBV9 and TRBJ2-7; D possibly corresponds to TRBD1 (5 bases). V lost 2 bases and J 2 bases, leaving 23 bases between the germline ends. Germline V lookup: CDR1 SGDLS, CDR2 YYNGEE. The CDR3 loop spans 18 amino acids. In DNA form, the CDR3 reads TGTGCCAGCAGCGTTGGGGCAGAGAGCACAGATACGCCCTACGAGCAGTACGTC. Translating gives CASSVGAESTDTPYEQYV.

About this clonotype itself: One junction end disagrees with the germline gene, perhaps due to a read error. The chain couples TRBV7-8 to TRBJ2-1, with 8 positions matching TRBD2. Germline V CDR1 and CDR2: SGHVS, FQNEAQ. The CDR3 consists of 13 residues. The CDR3 bases are TGTGCCAGCAGTGATGCGGGGGGCCCCGAGCAGCACTTC. Its translation: CASSDAGGPEQHF.

For this clonotype: The junction does not match germline at one end; this may be a read error. The chain carries TRBV5-1 and TRBJ2-4; D may match TRBD1 or TRBD2 (5 bases each). The germline V gene has CDR1 SGHRS and CDR2 YFSETQ. CDR3 length: 12 residues. The CDR3, as DNA: TGTGCCAGCGGATTAGGGGCGAACGGTAAGTACTTC. This gives the protein CASGLGANGKYF.

With respect to this clonotype: Relative to the germline gene, one junction end is altered; a read error may explain this. The chain carries TRBV7-8 and TRBJ2-6; D ambiguous. CDR3 length equals 17 residues. Germline-derived CDR1 and CDR2 are SGHVS and FQNEAQ. CDR3 DNA sequence: TGTGCCAGCAGCTTAGTATTTCTGAGCTCTGGGGACAACGTCCTGACTTTC. The encoded protein is CASSLVFLSSGDNVLTF.